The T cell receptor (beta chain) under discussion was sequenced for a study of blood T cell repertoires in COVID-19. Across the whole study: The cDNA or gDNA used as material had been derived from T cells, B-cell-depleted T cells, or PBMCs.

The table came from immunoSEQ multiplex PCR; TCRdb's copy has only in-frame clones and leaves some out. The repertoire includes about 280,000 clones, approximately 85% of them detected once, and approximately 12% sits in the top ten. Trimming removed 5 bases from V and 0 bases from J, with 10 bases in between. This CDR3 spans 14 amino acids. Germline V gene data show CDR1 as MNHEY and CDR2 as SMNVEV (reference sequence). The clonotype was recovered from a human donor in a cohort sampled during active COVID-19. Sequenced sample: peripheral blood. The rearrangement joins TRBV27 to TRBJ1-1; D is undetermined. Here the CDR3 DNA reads TGTGCCAGCAGTCCAAGGAGGATGAACACTGAAGCTTTCTTT. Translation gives CASSPRRMNTEAFF.